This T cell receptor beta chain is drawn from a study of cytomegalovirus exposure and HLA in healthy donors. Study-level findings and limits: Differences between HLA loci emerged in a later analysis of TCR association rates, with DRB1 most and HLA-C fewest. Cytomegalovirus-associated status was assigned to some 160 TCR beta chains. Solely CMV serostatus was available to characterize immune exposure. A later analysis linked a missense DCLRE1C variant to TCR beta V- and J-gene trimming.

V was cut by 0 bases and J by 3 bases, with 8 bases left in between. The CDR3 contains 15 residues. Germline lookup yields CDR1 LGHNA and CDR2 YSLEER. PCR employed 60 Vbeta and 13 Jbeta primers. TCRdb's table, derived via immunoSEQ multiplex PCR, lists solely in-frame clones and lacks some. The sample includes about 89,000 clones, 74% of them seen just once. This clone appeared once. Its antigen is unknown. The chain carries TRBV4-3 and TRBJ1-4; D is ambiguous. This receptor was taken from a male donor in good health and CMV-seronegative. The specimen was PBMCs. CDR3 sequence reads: CASSQDGSPNEKLFF. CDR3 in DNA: TGCGCCAGCAGCCAAGATGGGAGTCCTAATGAAAAACTGTTTTTT.